This TCR beta chain appears in the sequencing data of a study of T cells in Graves' hyperthyroidism and ophthalmopathy. General observations from the study: Within blood appeared most thyroid clonotypes that had expanded above 0.001.

In making diagnoses, clinical symptoms, serum thyroxine and TRAb, thyroid ultrasound and orbital computed tomography were all used. TCR beta CDR3 sequences were amplified from RNA transcripts. Using the HTBI primer set, a first-round RT-PCR was run on the TCR CDR3. Each CDR3 protein is one row after TCRdb ran MiXCR on the multiplex PCR reads. In the table there are 250,000 to 300,000 distinct CDR3 sequences, approximately 14% of which are singletons. The germline V gene has CDR1 SQVTM and CDR2 ANQGSEA. With 7 bases removed from V and 2 bases from J, the gap between germline ends came to 19 bases. This CDR3 has 15 residues. This clonotype was recorded a few times. Its antigen is not known.

The receptor was isolated from a woman between 35 and 50 years old with Graves' hyperthyroidism. This rearrangement joins TRBV29-1 to TRBJ2-3, with D perhaps matching TRBD1 or TRBD2 (5 bases each). The sequenced material came from blood. The DNA of the CDR3 is TGCAGCGCAGAGGGGAACCGCCAACACACAGATACGCAGTATTTT. Translated, it gives CSAEGNRQHTDTQYF.